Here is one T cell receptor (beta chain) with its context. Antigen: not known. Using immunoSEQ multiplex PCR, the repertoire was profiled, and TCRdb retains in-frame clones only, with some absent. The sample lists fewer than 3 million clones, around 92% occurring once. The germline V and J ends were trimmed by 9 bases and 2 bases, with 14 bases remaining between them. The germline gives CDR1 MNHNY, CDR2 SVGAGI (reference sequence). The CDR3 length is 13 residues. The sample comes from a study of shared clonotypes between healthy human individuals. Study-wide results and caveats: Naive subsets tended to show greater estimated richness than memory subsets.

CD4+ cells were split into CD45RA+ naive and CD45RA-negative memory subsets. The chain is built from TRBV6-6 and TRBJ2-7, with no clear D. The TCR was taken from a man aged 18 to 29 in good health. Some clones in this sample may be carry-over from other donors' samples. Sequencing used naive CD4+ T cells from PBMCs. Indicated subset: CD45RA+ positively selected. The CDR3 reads CASIQNSPYEQYF. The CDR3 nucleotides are TGTGCCAGTATTCAAAACAGCCCCTACGAGCAGTACTTC.